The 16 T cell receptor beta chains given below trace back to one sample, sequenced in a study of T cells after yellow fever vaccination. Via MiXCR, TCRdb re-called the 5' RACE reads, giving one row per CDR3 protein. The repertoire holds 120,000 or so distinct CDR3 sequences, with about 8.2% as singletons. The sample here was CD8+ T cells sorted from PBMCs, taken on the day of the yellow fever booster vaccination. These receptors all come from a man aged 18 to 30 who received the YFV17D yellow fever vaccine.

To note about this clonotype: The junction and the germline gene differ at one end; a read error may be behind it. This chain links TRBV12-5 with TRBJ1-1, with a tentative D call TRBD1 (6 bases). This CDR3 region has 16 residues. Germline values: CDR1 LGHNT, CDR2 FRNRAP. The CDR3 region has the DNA TGTGCTAGTGGTTTCAATACGGGACACCTGAATACTGAAGCTTTCTTT. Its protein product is CASGFNTGHLNTEAFF.

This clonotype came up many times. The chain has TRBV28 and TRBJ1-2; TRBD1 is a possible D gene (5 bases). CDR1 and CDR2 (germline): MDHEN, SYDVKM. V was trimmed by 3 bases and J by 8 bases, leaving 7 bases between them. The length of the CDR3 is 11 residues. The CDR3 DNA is TGTGCCAGCAGTTTGGGGGGAGGCTACACCTTC. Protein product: CASSLGGGYTF.

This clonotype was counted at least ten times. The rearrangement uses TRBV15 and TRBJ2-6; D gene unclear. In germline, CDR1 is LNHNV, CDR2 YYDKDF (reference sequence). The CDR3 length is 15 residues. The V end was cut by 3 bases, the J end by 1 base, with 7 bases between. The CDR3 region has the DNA TGTGCCACCAGCAGGGGCTCGTCTGGGGCCAACGTCCTGACTTTC. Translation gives CATSRGSSGANVLTF.

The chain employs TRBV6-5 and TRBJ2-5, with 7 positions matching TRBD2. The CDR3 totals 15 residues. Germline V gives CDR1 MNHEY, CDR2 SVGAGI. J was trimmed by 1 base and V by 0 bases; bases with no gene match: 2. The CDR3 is CASSYSTGGQETQYF. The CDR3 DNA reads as TGTGCCAGCAGTTACTCGACGGGGGGCCAAGAGACCCAGTACTTC.

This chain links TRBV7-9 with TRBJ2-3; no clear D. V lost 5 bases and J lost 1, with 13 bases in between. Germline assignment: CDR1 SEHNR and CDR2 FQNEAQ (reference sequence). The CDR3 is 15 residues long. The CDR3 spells CASSLGHSRTDTQYF. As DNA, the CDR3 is TGTGCCAGCAGCCTAGGCCACAGCCGCACAGATACGCAGTATTTT.

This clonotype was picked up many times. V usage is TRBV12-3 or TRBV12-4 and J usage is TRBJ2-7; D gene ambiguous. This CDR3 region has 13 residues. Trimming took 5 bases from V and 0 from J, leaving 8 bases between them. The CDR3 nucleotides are TGTGCCAGCAGTCCGGAGAGCTCCTACGAGCAGTACTTC. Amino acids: CASSPESSYEQYF.

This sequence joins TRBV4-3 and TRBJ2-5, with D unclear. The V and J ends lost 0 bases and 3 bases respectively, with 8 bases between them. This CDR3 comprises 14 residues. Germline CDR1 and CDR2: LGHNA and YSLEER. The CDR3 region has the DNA TGCGCCAGCAGCCAAGATTTTACAGAAGAGACCCAGTACTTC. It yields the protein CASSQDFTEETQYF.

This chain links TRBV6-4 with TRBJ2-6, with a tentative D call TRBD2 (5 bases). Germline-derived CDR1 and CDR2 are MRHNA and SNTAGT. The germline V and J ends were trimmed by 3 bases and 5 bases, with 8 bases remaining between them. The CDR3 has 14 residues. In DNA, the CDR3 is TGTGCCAGCAGTGAGGGAGATAGGGCCAACGTCCTGACTTTC. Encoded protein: CASSEGDRANVLTF.

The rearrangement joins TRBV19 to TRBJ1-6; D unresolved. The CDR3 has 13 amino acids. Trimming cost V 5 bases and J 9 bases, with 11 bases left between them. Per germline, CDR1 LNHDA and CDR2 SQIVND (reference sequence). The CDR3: CASSPATGSPLHF. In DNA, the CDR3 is TGTGCCAGTAGTCCGGCGACGGGTTCACCCCTCCACTTT.

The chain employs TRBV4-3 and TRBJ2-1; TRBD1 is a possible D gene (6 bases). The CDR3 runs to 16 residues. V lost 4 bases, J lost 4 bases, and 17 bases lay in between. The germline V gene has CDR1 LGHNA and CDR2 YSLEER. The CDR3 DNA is TGCGCCAGCAGCCCTAGGACAGCTATCCTATACAATGAGCAGTTCTTC. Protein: CASSPRTAILYNEQFF.

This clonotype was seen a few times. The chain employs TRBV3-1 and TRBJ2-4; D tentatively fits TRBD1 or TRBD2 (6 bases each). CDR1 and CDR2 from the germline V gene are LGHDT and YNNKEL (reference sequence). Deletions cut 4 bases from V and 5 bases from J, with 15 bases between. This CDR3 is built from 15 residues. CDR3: CASSRKGGLENIQYF. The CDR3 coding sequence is TGTGCCAGCAGCCGCAAGGGGGGCCTGGAAAACATTCAGTACTTC.

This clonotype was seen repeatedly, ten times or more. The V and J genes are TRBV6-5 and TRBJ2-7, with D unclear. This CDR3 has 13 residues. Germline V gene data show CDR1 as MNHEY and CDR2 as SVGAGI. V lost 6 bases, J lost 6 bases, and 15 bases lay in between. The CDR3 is CASSGYSWGEQYF. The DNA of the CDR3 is TGTGCCAGCAGCGGTTACTCGTGGGGCGAGCAGTACTTC.

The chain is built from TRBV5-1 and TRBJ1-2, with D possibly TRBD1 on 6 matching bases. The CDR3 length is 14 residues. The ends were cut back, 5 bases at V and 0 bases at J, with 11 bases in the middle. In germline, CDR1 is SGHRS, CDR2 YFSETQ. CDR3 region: CASRSGTSNYGYTF. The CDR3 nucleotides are TGCGCCAGCAGATCTGGGACATCTAACTATGGCTACACCTTC.

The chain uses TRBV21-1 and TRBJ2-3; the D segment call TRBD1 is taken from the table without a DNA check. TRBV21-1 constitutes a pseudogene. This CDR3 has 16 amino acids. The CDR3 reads CASSKERGSGTDTQYF. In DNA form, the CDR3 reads TGTGCCAGCAGCAAAGAGAGGGGGTCCGGCACAGATACGCAGTATTTT.

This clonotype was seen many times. The CDR3 loop is CASSGAAGSSYNEQFF. For the CDR3, the DNA is TGTGCCAGCAGCGGAGCGGCGGGATCCTCCTACAATGAGCAGTTCTTC. The chain links TRBV11-2 to TRBJ2-1; D may be TRBD2 (6 bases). The ends were cut back, 5 bases at V and 0 bases at J, with 14 bases in the middle. The CDR3 runs 16 residues. Per the germline V gene, CDR1 is SGHAT and CDR2 is FQNNGV.

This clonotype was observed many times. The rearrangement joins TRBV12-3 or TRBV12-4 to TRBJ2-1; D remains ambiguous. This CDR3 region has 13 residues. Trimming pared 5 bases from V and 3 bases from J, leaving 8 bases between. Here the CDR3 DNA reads TGTGCCAGCAGTCCCCTTGGCTACAATGAGCAGTTCTTC. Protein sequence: CASSPLGYNEQFF.